These T cell receptor beta chains were read from a single sample in a study of T cell repertoires in cytomegalovirus infection. From the reads, TCRdb called clonotypes with MiXCR, one entry per CDR3 protein. The sample has roughly 81,000 distinct CDR3 sequences, roughly 3.5% seen once. The sequenced sample was PBMCs. The receptors here all came from a human donor in good health (CMV status not recorded). Some clones in this sample may be carry-over from other donors' samples. CDR3s include the opening cysteine and the closing phenylalanine or tryptophan. The order of the fields is J gene, V gene, CDR3 protein.

j_gene: TRBJ2-6
v_gene: TRBV27
CDR3aa: CASSYDGLSGANVLTF

j_gene: TRBJ2-3
v_gene: TRBV6-2/TRBV6-3
CDR3aa: CASGDVTDTQYF

j_gene: TRBJ1-5
v_gene: TRBV6-2/TRBV6-3
CDR3aa: CASRAPRDSRHSNQPQHF

j_gene: TRBJ1-2
v_gene: TRBV20-1
CDR3aa: CSARVPGKRTSNYGYTF

j_gene: TRBJ1-1
v_gene: TRBV20-1
CDR3aa: CSAPIQLNTEAFF

j_gene: TRBJ1-2
v_gene: TRBV6-1
CDR3aa: CASSGWGNYGYTF

j_gene: TRBJ1-6
v_gene: TRBV2
CDR3aa: CASRIRTPYNSPLHF

j_gene: TRBJ2-6
v_gene: TRBV18
CDR3aa: CASSQPSGANVLTF

j_gene: TRBJ2-7
v_gene: TRBV7-2
CDR3aa: CASSLGTRGLYEQYF

j_gene: TRBJ1-2
v_gene: TRBV10-3
CDR3aa: CASDRGDNYGYTF

j_gene: TRBJ1-4
v_gene: TRBV4-3
CDR3aa: CASSQYATGSGEKLFF

j_gene: TRBJ1-2
v_gene: TRBV2
CDR3aa: CASAGTGHNYGYTF

j_gene: TRBJ1-3
v_gene: TRBV20-1
CDR3aa: CSAKDPGGNTIYF

j_gene: TRBJ1-1
v_gene: TRBV7-2
CDR3aa: CASSLAHGAYTEAFF

j_gene: TRBJ1-1
v_gene: TRBV19
CDR3aa: CASGTGRWTEAFF

j_gene: TRBJ1-6
v_gene: TRBV19
CDR3aa: CASSFHDSPLHF

j_gene: TRBJ2-4
v_gene: TRBV7-8
CDR3aa: CASSKDTHRNIQYF

j_gene: TRBJ1-1
v_gene: TRBV5-5
CDR3aa: CASSSRQGGVYLDTEAFF

j_gene: TRBJ2-2
v_gene: TRBV20-1
CDR3aa: CSARDQQRNTGELFF

j_gene: TRBJ2-7
v_gene: TRBV7-8
CDR3aa: CASSLGPVDSYEQYF

j_gene: TRBJ2-3
v_gene: TRBV7-2
CDR3aa: CASSLGLAETDTQYF

j_gene: TRBJ2-2
v_gene: TRBV7-2
CDR3aa: CASSFYKNTGELFF

j_gene: TRBJ1-1
v_gene: TRBV20-1
CDR3aa: CSARVGGGLEAFF

j_gene: TRBJ1-3
v_gene: TRBV12-3/TRBV12-4
CDR3aa: CASSLVLMAGNTIYF

j_gene: TRBJ2-3
v_gene: TRBV6-6
CDR3aa: CASSYFLFGLAGGPGTDTQYF

j_gene: TRBJ1-4
v_gene: TRBV7-2
CDR3aa: CASSLAGTGERKLFF

j_gene: TRBJ2-7
v_gene: TRBV12-3/TRBV12-4
CDR3aa: CASSPQTGGEQYF

j_gene: TRBJ2-1
v_gene: TRBV28
CDR3aa: CASRLGDSYNEQFF

j_gene: TRBJ2-3
v_gene: TRBV7-3
CDR3aa: CASSLNNIGPQYF

j_gene: TRBJ1-1
v_gene: TRBV6-1
CDR3aa: CASSESFGPHTEAFF

j_gene: TRBJ1-5
v_gene: TRBV2
CDR3aa: CASRFTGNQPQHF

j_gene: TRBJ1-6
v_gene: TRBV7-2
CDR3aa: CASNTGTVVNSPLHF

j_gene: TRBJ2-1
v_gene: TRBV14
CDR3aa: CASSRLKKSSHGEQFF

j_gene: TRBJ1-2
v_gene: TRBV7-9
CDR3aa: CASSSTTTNYGYTF

j_gene: TRBJ2-6
v_gene: TRBV19
CDR3aa: CASSIIGGGANVLTF

j_gene: TRBJ2-7
v_gene: TRBV7-8
CDR3aa: CASSLVARTIIYEQYF

j_gene: TRBJ2-5
v_gene: TRBV5-5
CDR3aa: CVSSHELTEKYQETQYF

j_gene: TRBJ2-7
v_gene: TRBV15
CDR3aa: CATSRSGDRAFNEQYF

j_gene: TRBJ1-6
v_gene: TRBV19
CDR3aa: CASSGDPYSPLHF

j_gene: TRBJ1-1
v_gene: TRBV7-8
CDR3aa: CASSPQQGRMNTEAFF

j_gene: TRBJ1-5
v_gene: TRBV7-3
CDR3aa: CASSLAASTHQPQHF